This is a list of T cell receptor beta chains from one sample in a study of cytomegalovirus exposure and HLA in healthy donors. Measured with immunoSEQ multiplex PCR; TCRdb has only the in-frame clones, and not every one. The sample has approximately 240,000 clones, about 80% seen once. The sequenced material came from PBMCs. The receptors derive from a woman between 40 and 50 years old in good health and CMV-seronegative. Each CDR3 is given with its conserved first and last residue. A D gene is named only where the DNA matches it firmly. Not every row has a clone size; where given, it reads once, few, many or a size class.

J | size | D | V | CDR3 | DNA
TRBJ1-2 | - | TRBD1 | TRBV27 | CASSLRTGPNYGYTF | TGTGCCAGCAGTTTAAGGACAGGGCCTAACTATGGCTACACCTTC
TRBJ1-3 | - | - | TRBV7-2 | CASSLVTGTGNTIYF | TGTGCCAGCAGCTTAGTCACAGGGACTGGAAACACCATATATTTT
TRBJ2-2 | - | TRBD1 | TRBV7-2 | CASSQGTVILNTGELFF | TGTGCCAGCAGCCAAGGGACAGTTATCCTTAACACCGGGGAGCTGTTTTTT
TRBJ1-1 | - | - | TRBV6-5 | CASRGMDSCEAFF | TGTGCCAGCAGGGGAATGGACAGCTGTGAAGCTTTCTTT
TRBJ2-3 | - | - | TRBV5-1 | CASSLKSLGISTDTQYF | TGCGCCAGCAGCTTGAAATCTCTCGGGATCAGCACAGATACGCAGTATTTT
TRBJ1-1 | - | - | TRBV5-1 | CASSPEPGGEAFF | TGCGCCAGCAGCCCGGAGCCCGGGGGTGAAGCTTTCTTT
TRBJ2-2 | once | TRBD2 | TRBV5-1 | CASRAGTMNTGELFF | TGCGCCAGCAGGGCCGGGACTATGAACACCGGGGAGCTGTTTTTT
TRBJ1-1 | - | - | TRBV5-1 | CASRSDGNEAFF | TGCGCCAGCAGATCCGACGGGAATGAAGCTTTCTTT
TRBJ2-2 | - | TRBD2 | TRBV19 | CATKTSGGFANTGELFF | TGTGCCACAAAGACTAGCGGGGGTTTCGCGAACACCGGGGAGCTGTTTTTT
TRBJ1-2 | - | TRBD1 | TRBV27 | CASHPGQGVINYGYTF | TGTGCCAGCCACCCGGGACAGGGGGTAATTAACTATGGCTACACCTTC
TRBJ1-1 | - | - | TRBV10-3 | CAISEYEENRAEAFF | TGTGCCATCAGTGAGTACGAGGAGAACCGGGCTGAAGCTTTCTTT
TRBJ1-6 | - | - | TRBV5-1 | CASSSLQGRNSSPLHF | TGCGCCAGCAGCTCGCTACAGGGAAGAAACAGTTCACCCCTCCACTTT
TRBJ2-2 | - | - | TRBV18 | CASSPRQGKLSGELFF | TGTGCCAGCTCACCAAGGCAGGGGAAATTGAGCGGGGAGCTGTTTTTT
TRBJ2-3 | - | TRBD2 | TRBV27 | CASRDLAGGKDTQYF | TGTGCCAGTCGGGATCTAGCGGGGGGTAAGGATACGCAGTATTTT
TRBJ1-1 | - | - | TRBV7-2 | CASSLGLRAFF | TGTGCCAGCAGCTTAGGCCTCAGGGCTTTCTTT
TRBJ2-1 | few | - | TRBV28 | CASIRYNEQFF | TGTGCCAGCATCCGCTACAATGAGCAGTTCTTC
TRBJ1-6 | - | TRBD1 | TRBV19 | CASQDRSYNSPLHF | TGTGCCAGCCAGGACAGGTCCTATAATTCACCCCTCCACTTT
TRBJ2-7 | once | - | TRBV9 | CASSVKSGEQYF | TGTGCCAGCAGCGTAAAGTCCGGCGAGCAGTACTTC
TRBJ1-1 | - | TRBD1 | TRBV11-3 | CASSLTTGSRNTEAFF | TGTGCCAGCAGCTTAACGACAGGGAGTAGGAACACTGAAGCTTTCTTT
TRBJ1-5 | - | - | TRBV9 | CASSVDGGGQPQHF | TGTGCCAGCAGCGTAGATGGAGGAGGGCAGCCCCAGCATTTT
TRBJ1-1 | - | - | TRBV5-1 | CASSLNREVNTEAFF | TGCGCCAGCAGCTTGAACCGGGAGGTGAACACTGAAGCTTTCTTT
TRBJ2-2 | - | TRBD1 | TRBV19 | CASRQGWGTGELFF | TGTGCCAGTCGACAGGGCTGGGGGACCGGGGAGCTGTTTTTT
TRBJ1-2 | - | - | TRBV5-4 | CASSLERGDGYTF | TGTGCCAGCAGCTTGGAGCGGGGTGATGGCTACACCTTC
TRBJ2-2 | - | TRBD2 | TRBV15 | CATSSAGGGTGELFF | TGTGCCACCAGCAGTGCGGGGGGTGGGACCGGGGAGCTGTTTTTT
TRBJ2-3 | - | TRBD2 | TRBV7-8 | CASSLWTSGGAADTQYF | TGTGCCAGCAGCTTATGGACTAGCGGGGGGGCCGCAGATACGCAGTATTTT
TRBJ1-2 | - | - | TRBV10-3 | CAISGPGEDGYTF | TGTGCCATCAGTGGCCCGGGGGAAGATGGCTACACCTTC
TRBJ2-5 | - | TRBD1 | TRBV28 | CASSPRTGQETQYF | TGTGCCAGCAGTCCCCGGACAGGACAAGAGACCCAGTACTTC
TRBJ1-1 | - | - | TRBV7-2 | CASSLATGTNTEAFF | TGTGCCAGCAGCTTGGCGACAGGAACGAACACTGAAGCTTTCTTT
TRBJ1-5 | - | TRBD1 | TRBV6-6 | CASSYPDRVNNQPQHF | TGTGCCAGCAGTTACCCGGACAGGGTGAATAATCAGCCCCAGCATTTT
TRBJ2-5 | - | - | TRBV5-4 | CASSLKRGGAEQETQYF | TGTGCCAGCAGCTTGAAAAGGGGTGGGGCGGAGCAAGAGACCCAGTACTTC
TRBJ1-1 | - | TRBD1 | TRBV18 | CASSPTGGSTEAFF | TGTGCCAGCTCACCGACAGGGGGAAGCACTGAAGCTTTCTTT
TRBJ1-3 | - | - | TRBV25-1 | CASSESGRGPGNTIYF | TGTGCCAGCAGTGAATCTGGCAGGGGTCCTGGAAACACCATATATTTT
TRBJ2-7 | - | - | TRBV2 | CASSSRVFYEQYF | TGTGCCAGCAGCAGCAGGGTCTTCTACGAGCAGTACTTC
TRBJ1-4 | - | - | TRBV5-5 | CASSLNEKLFF | TGTGCCAGCAGCCTAAATGAAAAACTGTTTTTT
TRBJ2-7 | - | TRBD1 | TRBV5-1 | CASSRDSVTYEQYF | TGCGCCAGCAGTCGGGACAGCGTAACCTACGAGCAGTACTTC
TRBJ1-2 | - | - | TRBV4-1 | CASSQVEVGSYGYTF | TGCGCCAGCAGCCAAGTCGAGGTGGGGAGCTATGGCTACACCTTC
TRBJ1-3 | - | - | TRBV1 | CTSRFRGPSGNTIYF | TGCACCAGCAGATTCCGTGGGCCCTCTGGAAACACCATATATTTT
TRBJ1-2 | - | TRBD1 | TRBV7-9 | CASSLAPRTGSYGYTF | TGTGCCAGCAGCTTAGCCCCTCGGACAGGGAGCTATGGCTACACCTTC
TRBJ2-5 | - | - | TRBV7-9 | CASSLHGGRETQYF | TGTGCCAGCAGCTTACATGGGGGCCGGGAGACCCAGTACTTC
TRBJ2-1 | - | - | TRBV30 | CAWRQAPGHKSEQFF | TGTGCCTGGAGACAAGCCCCGGGACATAAAAGTGAGCAGTTCTTC
TRBJ2-2 | - | TRBD1 | TRBV6-1 | CASSPWDRGGELFF | TGTGCCAGCAGCCCCTGGGACAGAGGCGGGGAGCTGTTTTTT
TRBJ2-2 | - | TRBD1 | TRBV7-6 | CASSAGTVYTGELFF | TGTGCCAGCAGCGCCGGGACAGTTTACACCGGGGAGCTGTTTTTT
TRBJ2-2 | - | - | TRBV7-3 | CASSSTRGASTGELFF | TGTGCCAGCAGCTCGACCCGGGGGGCGAGCACCGGGGAGCTGTTTTTT
TRBJ2-3 | - | TRBD2 | TRBV5-1 | CASSLGRGGADTQYF | TGCGCCAGCAGCTTGGGGCGGGGGGGCGCAGATACGCAGTATTTT
TRBJ1-2 | - | TRBD1 | TRBV9 | CASSVGQGGGTMRGYTF | TGTGCCAGCAGCGTCGGACAGGGTGGTGGGACTATGCGGGGCTACACCTTC
TRBJ2-1 | - | TRBD2 | TRBV6-5 | CASGVLAGGYNEQFF | TGTGCCAGCGGCGTACTAGCGGGGGGTTACAATGAGCAGTTCTTC
TRBJ1-4 | - | - | TRBV27 | CASSLRLGLVEEKLFF | TGTGCCAGCAGTTTACGTTTGGGGCTGGTTGAGGAAAAACTGTTTTTT
TRBJ1-2 | - | - | TRBV6-6 | CASSYSQGNYGYTF | TGTGCCAGCAGTTACTCGCAGGGAAACTATGGCTACACCTTC
TRBJ2-3 | - | TRBD1 | TRBV13 | CASSLDRGGFDTQYF | TGTGCCAGCAGCCTGGACAGGGGAGGGTTCGATACGCAGTATTTT
TRBJ1-3 | - | TRBD1 | TRBV7-8 | CASSRDRISGNTIYF | TGTGCCAGCAGCCGGGACAGGATCTCTGGAAACACCATATATTTT
TRBJ2-7 | - | TRBD2 | TRBV7-9 | CASSSGTSGGFYEQYF | TGTGCCAGCAGCTCAGGGACTAGCGGGGGTTTCTACGAGCAGTACTTC
TRBJ1-5 | - | TRBD1 | TRBV6-5 | CASSSRQGDLNQPQHF | TGTGCCAGCAGTTCCCGACAGGGTGATCTCAATCAGCCCCAGCATTTT
TRBJ2-6 | - | - | TRBV30 | CAWSVRGRGANVLTF | TGTGCCTGGAGTGTAAGGGGAAGGGGGGCCAACGTCCTGACTTTC